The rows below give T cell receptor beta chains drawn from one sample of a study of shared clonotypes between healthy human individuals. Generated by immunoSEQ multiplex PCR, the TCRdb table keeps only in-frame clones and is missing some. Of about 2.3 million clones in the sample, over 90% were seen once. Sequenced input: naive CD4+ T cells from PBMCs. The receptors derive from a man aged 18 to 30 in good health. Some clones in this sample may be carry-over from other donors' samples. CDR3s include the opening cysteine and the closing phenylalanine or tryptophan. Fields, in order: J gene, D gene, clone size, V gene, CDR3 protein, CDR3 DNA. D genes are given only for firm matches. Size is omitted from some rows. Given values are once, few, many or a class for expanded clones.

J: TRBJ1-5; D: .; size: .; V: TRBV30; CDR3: CAWSSTESQPQHF; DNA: TGTGCCTGGAGCAGTACGGAAAGTCAGCCCCAGCATTTT
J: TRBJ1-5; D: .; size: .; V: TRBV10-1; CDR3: CASPGSGLYSNQPQHF; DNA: TGCGCCAGCCCGGGGTCGGGACTATATAGCAATCAGCCCCAGCATTTT
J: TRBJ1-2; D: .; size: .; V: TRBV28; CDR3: CASSFDNYGYTF; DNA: TGTGCCAGCAGTTTCGATAACTATGGCTACACCTTC
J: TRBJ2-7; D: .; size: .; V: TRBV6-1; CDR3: CASSEAINYEQYF; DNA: TGTGCCAGCAGTGAAGCGATAAACTACGAGCAGTACTTC
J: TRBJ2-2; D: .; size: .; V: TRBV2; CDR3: CASSRDQNTGELFF; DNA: TGTGCCAGCAGTCGGGACCAGAACACCGGGGAGCTGTTTTTT
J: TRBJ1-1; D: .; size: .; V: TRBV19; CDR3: CASSPKPRTFGFGGVRDTEAFF; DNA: TGTGCCAGTAGTCCGAAACCGCGGACATTTGGCTTCGGAGGAGTCAGGGACACTGAAGCTTTCTTT
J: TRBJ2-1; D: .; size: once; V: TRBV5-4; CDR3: CASSLVASRHNEQFF; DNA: TGTGCCAGCAGCTTGGTAGCGAGCAGACACAATGAGCAGTTCTTC
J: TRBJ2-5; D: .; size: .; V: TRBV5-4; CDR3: CASSYRTGYQETQYF; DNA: TGTGCCAGCAGCTATCGCACAGGGTACCAAGAGACCCAGTACTTC
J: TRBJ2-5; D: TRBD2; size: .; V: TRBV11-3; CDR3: CASSLKVAGQETQYF; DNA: TGTGCCAGCAGCTTAAAGGTAGCGGGACAAGAGACCCAGTACTTC
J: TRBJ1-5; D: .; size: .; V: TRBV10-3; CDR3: CAISEGGTLLNQPQHF; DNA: TGTGCCATCAGTGAGGGGGGGACCCTCTTAAATCAGCCCCAGCATTTT
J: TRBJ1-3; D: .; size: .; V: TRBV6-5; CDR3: CASSAPGSGNTIYF; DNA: TGTGCCAGCAGTGCTCCAGGCTCTGGAAACACCATATATTTT
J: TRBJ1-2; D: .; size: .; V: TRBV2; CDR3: CASTVMGEGGYTF; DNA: TGTGCCAGCACGGTTATGGGTGAAGGGGGCTACACCTTC
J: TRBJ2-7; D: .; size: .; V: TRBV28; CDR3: CASYLAGQSYEQYF; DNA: TGTGCCAGCTATCTGGCGGGACAGAGCTACGAGCAGTACTTC
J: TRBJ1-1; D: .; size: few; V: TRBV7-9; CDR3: CASSLLSLNTEAFF; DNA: TGTGCCAGCAGCTTATTATCTCTGAACACTGAAGCTTTCTTT
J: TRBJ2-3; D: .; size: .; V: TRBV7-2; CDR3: CASSLGIAQSTDTQYF; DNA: TGTGCCAGCAGCTTAGGAATAGCTCAGAGCACAGATACGCAGTATTTT
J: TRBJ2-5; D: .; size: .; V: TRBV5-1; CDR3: CASSLAGIQYF; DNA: TGCGCCAGCAGCTTGGCAGGGATCCAGTACTTC
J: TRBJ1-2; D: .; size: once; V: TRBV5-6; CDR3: CASSLVTGTNYGYTF; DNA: TGTGCCAGCAGCTTGGTCACAGGGACGAACTATGGCTACACCTTC
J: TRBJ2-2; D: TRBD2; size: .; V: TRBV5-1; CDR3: CASSRTSGMYTGELFF; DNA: TGCGCCAGCAGCCGGACTAGCGGGATGTACACCGGGGAGCTGTTTTTT
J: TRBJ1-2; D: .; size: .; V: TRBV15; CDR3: CATSREISGAYGYTF; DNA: TGTGCCACCAGCAGGGAGATCTCGGGAGCGTATGGCTACACCTTC
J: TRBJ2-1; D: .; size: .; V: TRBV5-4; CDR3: CASSLGTGSYNEQFF; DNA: TGTGCCAGCAGCTTGGGTACGGGGTCCTACAATGAGCAGTTCTTC
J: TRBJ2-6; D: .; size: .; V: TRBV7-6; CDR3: CASSLAGVVGANVLTF; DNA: TGTGCCAGCAGCTTAGCAGGGGTGGTAGGGGCCAACGTCCTGACTTTC
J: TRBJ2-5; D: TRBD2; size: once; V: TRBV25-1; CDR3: CASIGREQETQYF; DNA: TGTGCCAGCATTGGGAGGGAGCAAGAGACCCAGTACTTC
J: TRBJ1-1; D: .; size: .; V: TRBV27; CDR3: CASSLSSGKRTEAFF; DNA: TGTGCCAGCAGTTTATCGTCGGGGAAGCGGACTGAAGCTTTCTTT
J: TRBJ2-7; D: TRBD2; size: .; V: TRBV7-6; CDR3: CASSREQPRGASNEQYF; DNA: TGTGCCAGCAGCCGAGAGCAGCCGCGGGGGGCGTCTAACGAGCAGTACTTC
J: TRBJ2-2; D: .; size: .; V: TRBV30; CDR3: CAWSVWNTGELFF; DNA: TGTGCCTGGAGTGTCTGGAACACCGGGGAGCTGTTTTTT
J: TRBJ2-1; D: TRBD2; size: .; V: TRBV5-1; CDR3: CASSRGLADDNEQFF; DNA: TGCGCCAGCAGCCGGGGACTAGCGGATGACAATGAGCAGTTCTTC
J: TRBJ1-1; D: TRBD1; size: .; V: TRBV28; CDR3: CASSSTGLNRGGTEAFF; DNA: TGTGCCAGCAGTTCGACGGGACTCAACAGGGGTGGGACTGAAGCTTTCTTT
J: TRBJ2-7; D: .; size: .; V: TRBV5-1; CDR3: CASSPFEGSYEQYF; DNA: TGCGCCAGCAGCCCCTTTGAGGGGTCCTACGAGCAGTACTTC
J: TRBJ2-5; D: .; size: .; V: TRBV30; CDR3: CAWSPGRETQYF; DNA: TGTGCCTGGAGCCCGGGAAGGGAGACCCAGTACTTC
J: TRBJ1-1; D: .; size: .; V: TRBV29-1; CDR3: CSVGNEWAFF; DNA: TGCAGCGTTGGTAATGAATGGGCTTTCTTT
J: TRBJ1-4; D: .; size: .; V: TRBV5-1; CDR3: CASSTGGRANEKLFF; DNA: TGCGCCAGCAGCACGGGAGGGCGGGCTAATGAAAAACTGTTTTTT
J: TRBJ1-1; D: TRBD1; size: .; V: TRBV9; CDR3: CASSPRAGGLDTEAFF; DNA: TGTGCCAGCAGCCCCCGAGCAGGGGGCCTCGACACTGAAGCTTTCTTT
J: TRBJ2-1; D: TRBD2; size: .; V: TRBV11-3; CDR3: CASSKGTSAYNEQFF; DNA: TGTGCCAGCAGCAAAGGGACTAGCGCTTACAATGAGCAGTTCTTC
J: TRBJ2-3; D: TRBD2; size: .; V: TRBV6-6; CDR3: CASRRLAGGEDTQYF; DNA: TGTGCCAGCAGAAGACTAGCGGGAGGGGAAGATACGCAGTATTTT
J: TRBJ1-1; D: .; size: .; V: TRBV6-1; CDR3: CASSERRGNTEAFF; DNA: TGTGCCAGCAGTGAAAGGCGGGGGAACACTGAAGCTTTCTTT
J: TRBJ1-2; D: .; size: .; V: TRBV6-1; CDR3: CASSESGGNYGYTF; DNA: TGTGCCAGCAGTGAGTCGGGAGGAAACTATGGCTACACCTTC
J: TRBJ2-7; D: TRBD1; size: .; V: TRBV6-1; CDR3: CASSEQGQGVYEQYF; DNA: TGTGCCAGCAGTGAACAAGGACAGGGCGTCTACGAGCAGTACTTC
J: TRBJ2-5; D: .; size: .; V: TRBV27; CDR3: CASSLWPGGWETQYF; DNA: TGTGCCAGCAGTTTATGGCCAGGAGGGTGGGAGACCCAGTACTTC
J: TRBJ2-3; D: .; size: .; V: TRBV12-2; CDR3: CASRPSGDTQYF; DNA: TGTGCAAGTCGCCCCAGCGGGGATACGCAGTATTTT
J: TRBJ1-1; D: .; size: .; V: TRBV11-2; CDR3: CASSWGRGNTEAFF; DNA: TGTGCCAGCAGCTGGGGACGGGGGAACACTGAAGCTTTCTTT
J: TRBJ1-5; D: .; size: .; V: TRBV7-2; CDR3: CASTIDYQPQHF; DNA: TGTGCCAGCACCATAGATTACCAGCCCCAGCATTTT
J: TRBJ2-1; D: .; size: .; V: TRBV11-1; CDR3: CASSSFTRGGNEQFF; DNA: TGTGCCAGCAGCTCATTCACTAGGGGGGGAAATGAGCAGTTCTTC
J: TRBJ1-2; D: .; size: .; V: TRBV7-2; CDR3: CASSFLDSTGYTF; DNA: TGTGCCAGCAGCTTCCTGGACAGTACTGGCTACACCTTC
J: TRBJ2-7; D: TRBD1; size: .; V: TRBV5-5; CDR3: CASSGQPSSYEQYF; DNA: TGTGCCAGCTCGGGACAGCCGAGCTCCTACGAGCAGTACTTC